Here is one TCR beta chain with its context. What it recognizes is unknown. PCR used 60 Vbeta primers and 13 Jbeta primers. Here immunoSEQ multiplex PCR was the method, and the copy in TCRdb shows in-frame clones only, minus some. The sample contains around 130,000 clones, roughly 8.3% of which appear only once. The data originate from a study of cytomegalovirus exposure and HLA in healthy donors. Findings and limits, study-wide: The HLA-A and HLA-B alleles of most subjects were reportedly predicted accurately from TCR beta sequences. Donors were assumed by presence/absence analyses to have roughly uniform sequencing depth.

Participants comprised healthy donors of bone marrow. CDR3 size: 15 residues. CDR1 and CDR2 (germline): ENHRY, SYGVKD. Losses at the gene ends were 4 bases for V and 1 base for J; bases not matched to a gene: 3. The sample comprised PBMCs. This clonotype was obtained from a man in his forties in good health and CMV-seronegative. J is TRBJ2-2 and V is TRBV10-3; 7 bases agree with TRBD1. CDR3 DNA: TGTGCCATCAGTGTCGGGACAGTGAACACCGGGGAGCTGTTTTTT. It translates to CAISVGTVNTGELFF.